These 25 T cell receptor beta chains came from one sample sequenced in a study of OX40 agonist ivuxolimab in advanced cancers. This table comes from immunoSEQ multiplex PCR, and its TCRdb copy is limited to in-frame clones, with some not included. The table includes 92,000 or so clones, around 80% detected once. Sequenced here: CD4+ or CD8+ T cells sorted from blood, sampled in a trial of the OX40 agonist ivuxolimab. These receptors all come from an adult with an advanced solid tumor such as melanoma, head and neck, liver or kidney cancer.

The chain uses TRBV4-3 and TRBJ1-6; D is undetermined. Trimming removed 5 bases at V and 0 bases at J, with 11 bases between. The germline gives CDR1 LGHNA, CDR2 YSLEER. The CDR3 is 16 residues long. For the CDR3, the DNA is TGCGCCAGCAGCTACCGTTTGAGCTCCTATAATTCACCCCTCCACTTT. Translating it yields CASSYRLSSYNSPLHF.

The rearrangement uses TRBV15 and TRBJ2-1; a possible D gene is TRBD2 (5 bases). CDR3 size: 15 residues. V was trimmed by 2 bases and J by 8 bases, leaving 16 bases between them. In germline, CDR1 is LNHNV, CDR2 YYDKDF (reference sequence). For the CDR3, the DNA is TGTGCCACCAGCAGAACGGACTTCCCCGGACATGAGCAGTTCTTC. Translated, it gives CATSRTDFPGHEQFF.

V usage is TRBV7-2 and J usage is TRBJ2-7; weak D call: TRBD2 (6 bases). The germline V gene encodes CDR1 SGHTA and CDR2 FQGNSA. The CDR3 loop spans 15 amino acids. Trimming took 1 base from V and 4 from J, leaving 14 bases between them. DNA of the CDR3: TGTGCCAGCAGCTTAGAGGAGGGATCCGGGTACGAGCAGTACTTC. Encoded protein: CASSLEEGSGYEQYF.

V and J are TRBV5-8 and TRBJ1-2; 7 nucleotides agree with TRBD1. V was clipped by 3 bases and J by 4 bases; unmatched bases: 6. Germline V gives CDR1 SGHTS, CDR2 YDEGEE. The CDR3 length is 14 residues. CDR3: CASSSGDRLYGYTF. CDR3 in DNA: TGTGCCAGCAGCTCGGGGGACAGACTCTATGGCTACACCTTC.

The gene calls are TRBV7-2 and TRBJ2-5, with 7 bases fitting TRBD2. The CDR3 totals 14 residues. The germline V gene has CDR1 SGHTA and CDR2 FQGNSA. J lost 7 bases, V lost 0 bases, and 5 bases had no gene match. The CDR3, as DNA: TGTGCCAGCAGCTTAGCGGGAGGGCCGGTGACCCAGTACTTC. Translating it yields CASSLAGGPVTQYF.

This sequence joins TRBV27 and TRBJ2-6, with 7 bases aligning to TRBD1. The V and J ends lost 7 bases and 0 bases, in that order; junction bases with no gene match: 9. The germline V gene encodes CDR1 MNHEY and CDR2 SMNVEV (reference sequence). The CDR3 contains 17 residues. In DNA, the CDR3 is TGTGCCAGCACGCTGACAGGGACCCACTCTGGGGCCAACGTCCTGACTTTC. It translates to CASTLTGTHSGANVLTF.

V usage is TRBV19 and J usage is TRBJ2-7, with TRBD1 matching 9 bases. V lost 6 bases and J lost 2; bases outside the gene matches: 2. Germline CDR1 and CDR2: LNHDA and SQIVND (reference sequence). The CDR3 has 13 amino acids. This chain's CDR3 is CASSRDRAYEQYF. In nucleotides, the CDR3 is TGTGCCAGTAGCCGGGACAGGGCCTACGAGCAGTACTTC.

The V call is TRBV5-1, the J call TRBJ2-7, with D unclear. The CDR3 runs 16 residues. Germline lookup yields CDR1 SGHRS and CDR2 YFSETQ. V lost 5 bases and J lost 0, with 18 bases in between. This CDR3 is CASRRIPDIPSYEQYF. The CDR3 region has the DNA TGCGCCAGCAGGAGAATCCCTGACATTCCCTCCTACGAGCAGTACTTC.

The chain joins TRBV9 to TRBJ2-2; no clear D gene. V lost 5 bases, J lost 6 bases, and 8 bases lay in between. Germline V gives CDR1 SGDLS, CDR2 YYNGEE. This CDR3 region has 12 residues. The CDR3, as DNA: TGTGCCAGCAGTCATTCAGCCGGGGAGCTGTTTTTT. This gives the protein CASSHSAGELFF.

This chain links TRBV6-6 with TRBJ1-2; no clear D. Trimming pared 6 bases from V and 1 base from J, leaving 9 bases between. The CDR3 contains 13 residues. Germline V gives CDR1 MNHNY, CDR2 SVGAGI (reference sequence). The chain's CDR3 is CASSPGYNYGYTF. The CDR3 bases are TGTGCCAGCAGCCCCGGTTATAACTATGGCTACACCTTC.

The CDR3 sequence is CSAFRRDTQYF. The CDR3 coding sequence is TGCAGTGCTTTTCGGAGAGATACGCAGTATTTT. The chain links TRBV20-1 to TRBJ2-3; D unresolved. The V gene lost 5 bases and the J gene lost 5 bases, with 8 bases spanning the gap. This CDR3 is built from 11 residues. The V gene's germline CDR1 is DFQATT and CDR2 SNEGSKA (reference sequence).

The table lists this clone with a count of one. In the same sample, other DNA sequences code for this CDR3. The rearrangement joins TRBV5-4 to TRBJ2-6; D is possibly TRBD2 (6 bases). Trimming removed 4 bases at V and 0 bases at J, with 8 bases between. CDR3 size: 15 residues. Germline V gives CDR1 SGHNT, CDR2 YYREEE (reference sequence). CDR3 nucleotide sequence: TGTGCCAGCAGCCCCGGGGGCTCTGGGGCCAACGTCCTGACTTTC. This encodes CASSPGGSGANVLTF.

The chain joins TRBV5-6 to TRBJ1-2; 12 nucleotides line up with TRBD1. The J segment lost 5 bases and the V segment lost 5 bases, leaving 4 bases of the junction unmatched. The CDR3 sequence is 14 residues long. The V gene's germline CDR1 is SGHDT and CDR2 YYEEEE. As DNA, the CDR3 is TGTGCCAGCAGGGGGACAGGGGGCCCATATGGCTACACCTTC. Residues: CASRGTGGPYGYTF.

This clone showed up just a few times. The chain joins TRBV18 to TRBJ2-1, with 14 bases matching TRBD2. The trim removed 3 bases at V and 7 bases at J, leaving 5 bases unmatched. Germline V gene lookup returns CDR1 KGHSH and CDR2 LQKENI. There are 16 residues in the CDR3. The CDR3 bases are TGTGCCAGCTCACCTCAGGGGACTAGCGGGAGAAATGAGCAGTTCTTC. This sequence encodes CASSPQGTSGRNEQFF.

The chain uses TRBV10-3 and TRBJ1-5, with a weak D call TRBD1 (6 bases). The ends were cut back, 6 bases at V and 4 bases at J, with 13 bases in the middle. The germline V gene encodes CDR1 ENHRY and CDR2 SYGVKD. The CDR3 has 14 amino acids. The CDR3 nucleotides are TGTGCCATCAGGACAGGCGAGGGGAATCAGCCCCAGCATTTT. It is translated as CAIRTGEGNQPQHF.

V gene TRBV20-1 combines with J gene TRBJ2-7; D is perhaps TRBD1 (5 bases). The germline V and J ends were trimmed by 6 bases and 5 bases, with 11 bases remaining between them. The CDR3 runs to 11 residues. Germline lookup yields CDR1 DFQATT and CDR2 SNEGSKA (reference sequence). The CDR3 sequence is CSAQGTHEQYF. In DNA form, the CDR3 reads TGCAGTGCCCAGGGTACCCACGAGCAGTACTTC.

This rearrangement joins TRBV2 to TRBJ2-7; a possible D gene is TRBD2 (5 bases). This CDR3 is built from 12 residues. Germline V gives CDR1 SNHLY, CDR2 FYNNEI. The V and J ends lost 6 bases and 4 bases respectively, with 10 bases between them. Here the CDR3 reads CASRGGGYEQYF. The CDR3 DNA follows: TGTGCCAGCAGGGGTGGAGGTTACGAGCAGTACTTC.

The rearrangement joins TRBV29-1 to TRBJ2-1; D tentatively fits TRBD1 or TRBD2 (5 bases each). The length of the CDR3 is 11 residues. Per the germline V gene, CDR1 is SQVTM and CDR2 is ANQGSEA. The germline V and J ends were trimmed by 5 bases and 7 bases, with 9 bases remaining between them. DNA of the CDR3: TGCAGCGTTTCGGGGCCGAATGAGCAGTTCTTC. Translated: CSVSGPNEQFF.

V is TRBV2 and J is TRBJ2-1; TRBD1 matches 10 bases. This CDR3 is 14 amino acids long. V shed 6 bases and J 5 bases; nucleotides not matched to a gene: 4. Germline V gives CDR1 SNHLY, CDR2 FYNNEI. CDR3 sequence (DNA): TGTGCCAGCAGCCCCGGGACAGGGGACAATGAGCAGTTCTTC. Its protein is CASSPGTGDNEQFF.

The chain has TRBV18 and TRBJ2-3; D gene uncertain. The CDR3 length is 16 residues. From germline, CDR1 is KGHSH and CDR2 LQKENI. V lost 3 bases to trimming and J lost 2 bases, with 15 bases between them. In nucleotides, the CDR3 is TGTGCCAGCTCACCGTTCTTCCGCGGCTACACAGATACGCAGTATTTT. This codes for CASSPFFRGYTDTQYF.

In its sample, this clone was seen a few times. The chain employs TRBV27 and TRBJ2-7, with a tentative D call TRBD2 (7 bases). Germline CDR1 and CDR2: MNHEY and SMNVEV (reference sequence). The CDR3 covers 14 residues. Trimming removed 4 bases at V and 6 bases at J, with 16 bases between. The CDR3: CASSWEGVVGEQYF. The DNA of the CDR3 is TGTGCCAGCAGTTGGGAGGGGGTGGTAGGCGAGCAGTACTTC.

This clone came up a few times. The chain uses TRBV5-1 and TRBJ1-5, with no clear D. The germline gives CDR1 SGHRS, CDR2 YFSETQ. V was shortened by 0 bases and J by 1 base, with 8 bases between the two germline ends. CDR3 length: 15 residues. CDR3 protein: CASSLEGASNQPQHF. DNA of the CDR3: TGCGCCAGCAGCTTGGAGGGAGCCAGCAATCAGCCCCAGCATTTT.

This clone was seen once. The chain has TRBV6-1 and TRBJ2-7, with a weak D call TRBD1 (6 bases). The CDR3 loop spans 13 amino acids. V gave up 6 bases and J gave up 2 bases, with 11 bases separating them. Looked up from germline, CDR1 is MNHNS and CDR2 is SASEGT. The chain's CDR3 is CASSHRDPYEQYF. CDR3 nucleotide sequence: TGTGCCAGCAGCCACAGGGACCCCTACGAGCAGTACTTC.

J is TRBJ1-2 and V is TRBV4-1; D gene ambiguous. The germline V gene encodes CDR1 MGHRA and CDR2 YSYEKL. This CDR3 contains 17 residues. V was pared by 0 bases and J by 2 bases, with 16 bases between. CDR3 protein: CASSQDLWPGVNYGYTF. As DNA, the CDR3 is TGCGCCAGCAGCCAAGATCTCTGGCCAGGCGTAAACTATGGCTACACCTTC.

V usage is TRBV27 and J usage is TRBJ1-2; D is ambiguous. The CDR3 loop spans 13 amino acids. Germline V gene data show CDR1 as MNHEY and CDR2 as SMNVEV (reference sequence). Trimming cost V 2 bases and J 4 bases, with 8 bases left between them. CDR3 sequence: CASSLGHGYGYTF. The CDR3 coding sequence is TGTGCCAGCAGTTTAGGGCACGGCTATGGCTACACCTTC.